Sequencing of this TCR beta chain was carried out in a study of tumor-infiltrating lymphocytes in primary liver carcinoma. Between roughly 20 and 31 mg of unsorted bulk tissue served as the source from which RNA and DNA were co-extracted. The CDR3 has 16 amino acids. Germline lookup yields CDR1 LNHNV and CDR2 YYDKDF (reference sequence). Production of TCR beta cDNA used around 460 ng total RNA together with a constant-region primer. TCR beta libraries came from three nested multiplex PCR rounds using slightly modified ARM-PCR. In the first two PCR rounds, TRBV1-TRBV30 forward primers were paired with a C-beta reverse primer, and each round lasted approximately 10 cycles. TCRdb re-called the multiplex PCR reads with MiXCR, one entry per CDR3 protein. Counted here are 99,000 or so distinct CDR3 sequences, about four fifths occurring once; the ten biggest clones make up around 21%. Broader study findings: Tumor-adjacent and tumor-blood pairs shared less of their repertoires than tumor region pairs shared.

Notes on this clonotype: Its antigen remains unidentified. A read error may produce the germline difference seen at one junction end.

This chain uses TRBV15 with TRBJ2-1; 7 bases line up with TRBD2. The TCR originated in a man aged 40-55 years with primary liver carcinoma and hepatitis B virus infection. The sequenced sample consisted of liver tumor tissue from sampling region 3. Subset reported: tumor region T3, left-lateral pole. The CDR3 region is CATSRISGRNYNEQFF. In nucleotides, the CDR3 is TGTGCCACAAGCAGGATTAGCGGGCGTAACTACAATGAGCAGTTCTTC.